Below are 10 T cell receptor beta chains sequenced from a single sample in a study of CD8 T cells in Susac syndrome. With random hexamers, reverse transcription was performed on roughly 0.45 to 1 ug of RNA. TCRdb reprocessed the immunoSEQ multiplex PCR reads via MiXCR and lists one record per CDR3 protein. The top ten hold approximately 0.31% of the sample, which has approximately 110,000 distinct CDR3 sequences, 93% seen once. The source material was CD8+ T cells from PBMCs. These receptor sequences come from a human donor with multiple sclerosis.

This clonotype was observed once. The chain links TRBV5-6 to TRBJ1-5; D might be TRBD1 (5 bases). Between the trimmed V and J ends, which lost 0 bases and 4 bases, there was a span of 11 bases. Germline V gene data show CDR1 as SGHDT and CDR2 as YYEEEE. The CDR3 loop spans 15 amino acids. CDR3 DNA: TGTGCCAGCAGCTTGGCAGGCAGGGAGAATCAGCCCCAGCATTTT. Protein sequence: CASSLAGRENQPQHF.

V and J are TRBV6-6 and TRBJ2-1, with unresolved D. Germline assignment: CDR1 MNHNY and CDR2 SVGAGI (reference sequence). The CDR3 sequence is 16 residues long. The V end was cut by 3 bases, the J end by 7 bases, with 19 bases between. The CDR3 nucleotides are TGTGCCAGCAGTTATTTATCGTCCCGTGGATTGAATGAGCAGTTCTTC. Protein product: CASSYLSSRGLNEQFF.

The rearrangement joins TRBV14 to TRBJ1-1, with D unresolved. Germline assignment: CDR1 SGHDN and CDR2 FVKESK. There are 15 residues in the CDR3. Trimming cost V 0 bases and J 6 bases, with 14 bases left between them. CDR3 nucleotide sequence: TGTGCCAGCAGCCAAGATAGCGGGCCTCGAGCTGAAGCTTTCTTT. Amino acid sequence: CASSQDSGPRAEAFF. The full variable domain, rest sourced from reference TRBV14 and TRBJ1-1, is EAGVTQFPSHSVIEKGQTVTLRCDPISGHDNLYWYRRVMGKEIKFLLHFVKESKQDESGMPNNRFLAERTGGTYSTLKVQPAELEDSGVYFCASSQDSGPRAEAFFGQGTRLTVV.

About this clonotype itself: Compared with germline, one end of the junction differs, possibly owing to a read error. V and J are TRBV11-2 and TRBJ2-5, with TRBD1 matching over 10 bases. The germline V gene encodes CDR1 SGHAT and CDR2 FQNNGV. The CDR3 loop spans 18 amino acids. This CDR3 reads CASSLERFRTGGQETQYF. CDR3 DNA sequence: TGTGCCAGCAGCCTAGAGCGGTTTCGGACAGGGGGCCAAGAGACCCAGTACTTC.

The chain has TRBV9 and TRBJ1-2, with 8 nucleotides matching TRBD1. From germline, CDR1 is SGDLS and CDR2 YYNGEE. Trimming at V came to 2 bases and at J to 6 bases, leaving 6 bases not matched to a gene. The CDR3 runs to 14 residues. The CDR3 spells CASSVTGGLDGYTF. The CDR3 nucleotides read TGTGCCAGCAGCGTCACAGGGGGACTCGATGGCTACACCTTC.

The CDR3 sequence: CATSRDLEVDRRTDTQYF. The CDR3, as DNA: TGTGCCACCAGCAGAGATCTCGAAGTTGACAGGCGCACAGATACGCAGTATTTT. This chain uses TRBV15 with TRBJ2-3, with a weak D call TRBD1 (6 bases). Trimming removed 0 bases at V and 1 base at J, with 17 bases between. The CDR3 contains 18 residues. Germline V gene sequence: CDR1 LNHNV, CDR2 YYDKDF (reference sequence).

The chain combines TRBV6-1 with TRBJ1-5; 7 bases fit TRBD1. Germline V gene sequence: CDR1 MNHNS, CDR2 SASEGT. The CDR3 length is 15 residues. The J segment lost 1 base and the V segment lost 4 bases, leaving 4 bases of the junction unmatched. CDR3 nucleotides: TGTGCCAGCAGTGGGTCCAGGGGGAGCAATCAGCCCCAGCATTTT. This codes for CASSGSRGSNQPQHF.

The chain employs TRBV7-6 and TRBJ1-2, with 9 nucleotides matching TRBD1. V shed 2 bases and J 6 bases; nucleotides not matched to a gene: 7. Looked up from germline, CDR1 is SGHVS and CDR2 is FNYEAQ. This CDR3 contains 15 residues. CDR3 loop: CASSLNPRTGDGYTF. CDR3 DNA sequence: TGTGCCAGCAGCTTAAACCCCCGGACAGGGGATGGCTACACCTTC. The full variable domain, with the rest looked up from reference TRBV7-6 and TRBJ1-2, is GAGVSQSPRYKVTKRGQDVALRCDPISGHVSLYWYRQALGQGPEFLTYFNYEAQQDKSGLPNDRFSAERPEGSISTLTIQRTEQRDSAMYRCASSLNPRTGDGYTFGSGTRLTVV.

The CDR3, as DNA: TGTGCCAGCAGCGCGGACCGCTTTCACTCCTATAATTCACCCCTCCACTTT. It is translated as CASSADRFHSYNSPLHF. The chain recombines TRBV7-2 with TRBJ1-6; unclear D gene. The V gene's germline CDR1 is SGHTA and CDR2 FQGNSA. Trimming cost V 5 bases and J 0 bases, with 14 bases left between them. This CDR3 is built from 17 residues.

CDR3 bases: TGTGCCAGCAGCCGGACAGGGCCGGTCGAGCAGTACTTC. It translates to CASSRTGPVEQYF. This chain connects TRBV12-3 or TRBV12-4 to TRBJ2-7; 8 positions agree with TRBD1. The CDR3 is 13 residues long. The V gene end was trimmed by 6 bases and the J gene end by 6 bases; junction bases not matched to a gene: 7.